This T cell receptor beta chain emerged from a study of T cell repertoires in cytomegalovirus infection. Notes on the study in general: Pooled public TCR beta family frequency picked out CMV carriers with the relevant HLA. Predominance within the ex vivo response was attributable to HLA-C-restricted CMV-specific TCR beta clonotypes.

A word on this clonotype: What it binds is not known.

One entry per CDR3 protein, called by TCRdb with MiXCR from the reads. The sample holds around 770,000 distinct CDR3 sequences, about 28% seen once. Losses at the gene ends were 4 bases for V and 6 bases for J; bases not matched to a gene: 2. This CDR3 has 12 residues. In germline, CDR1 is SGHKS, CDR2 YYEKEE (reference sequence). The chain carries TRBV5-5 and TRBJ1-2; 8 bases match TRBD1. Here the sequenced sample was cultured CD8+ T cells from PBMCs, taken from culture after CMV antigen stimulation. The clonotype comes from a human donor in good health (CMV status not recorded). Some clones in this sample may be carry-over from other donors' samples. CDR3 sequence: CASSTQGDGYTF. CDR3 sequence (DNA): TGTGCCAGCAGCACACAGGGGGATGGCTACACCTTC. Full variable domain (remainder filled in from reference TRBV5-5 and TRBJ1-2): DAGVTQSPTHLIKTRGQQVTLRCSPISGHKSVSWYQQVLGQGPQFIFQYYEKEERGRGNFPDRFSARQFPNYSSELNVNALLLGDSALYLCASSTQGDGYTFGSGTRLTVV.